The 16 T cell receptor beta chains below come from one sample, sequenced in a study of blood T cell repertoires in COVID-19. Sequencing used immunoSEQ multiplex PCR; TCRdb keeps in-frame clones, though not all of them. Among roughly 90,000 clones listed, around four fifths were seen once. The sample comprised peripheral blood. All receptors come from a man aged 50 to 60 with acute or convalescent COVID-19.

This chain joins TRBV30 and TRBJ1-1, with D maybe TRBD1 (6 bases). Germline lookup yields CDR1 GTSNPN and CDR2 SVGIG (reference sequence). This CDR3 spans 14 amino acids. V was trimmed by 2 bases and J by 0 bases, leaving 10 bases between them. This chain's CDR3 is CAWSRGQLNTEAFF. The CDR3 nucleotides read TGTGCCTGGAGTCGGGGACAATTGAACACTGAAGCTTTCTTT.

This sequence joins TRBV4-2 and TRBJ2-1; D unclear. The CDR3 runs 17 residues. CDR1 is LGHNA, CDR2 YNFKEQ, per germline. V gave up 0 bases and J gave up 0 bases, with 12 bases separating them. This chain's CDR3 is CASSQDFQSPSYNEQFF. In nucleotides, the CDR3 is TGTGCCAGCAGCCAAGATTTTCAGTCCCCCTCCTACAATGAGCAGTTCTTC.

This rearrangement joins TRBV2 to TRBJ1-1, with 9 bases fitting TRBD1. The germline V gene has CDR1 SNHLY and CDR2 FYNNEI. With V trimmed by 5 bases and J by 1 base, 2 bases remained unmatched. This CDR3 region has 14 residues. CDR3 in amino acids: CASSTDRGNTEAFF. For the CDR3, the DNA is TGTGCCAGCAGTACGGACAGGGGGAACACTGAAGCTTTCTTT.

This clone appeared once. The chain employs TRBV3-1 (or the pseudogene TRBV3-2) and TRBJ1-6; D perhaps matches TRBD1 (5 bases). The V gene's germline CDR1 is LGHDT and CDR2 YNNKEL (reference sequence). V lost 4 bases and J lost 7, with 11 bases in between. This CDR3 is built from 14 residues. CDR3 nucleotides: TGTGCCAGCAGCCCTCGACAGACCAATTCACCCCTCCACTTT. Translating it yields CASSPRQTNSPLHF.

This rearrangement joins TRBV18 to TRBJ2-3; 11 bases map to TRBD2. This CDR3 contains 16 residues. The germline V gene encodes CDR1 KGHSH and CDR2 LQKENI. The J segment lost 1 base and the V segment lost 3 bases, leaving 3 bases of the junction unmatched. CDR3 sequence: CASSPATSGGTDTQYF. The CDR3, as DNA: TGTGCCAGCTCACCCGCGACTAGCGGGGGCACAGATACGCAGTATTTT.

This clone was detected once. V usage is TRBV11-1 and J usage is TRBJ2-1; 8 nucleotides match TRBD1. Trimming at V came to 8 bases and at J to 7 bases, leaving 4 bases not matched to a gene. The length of the CDR3 is 12 residues. Germline V gene lookup returns CDR1 SGHAT and CDR2 FQDESV (reference sequence). The CDR3 is CASGQGRNEQFF. CDR3 nucleotides: TGTGCCAGCGGACAGGGACGGAATGAGCAGTTCTTC.

This chain uses TRBV6-4 with TRBJ2-6; 9 bases fit TRBD1. This CDR3 region has 16 residues. Trimming at V came to 5 bases and at J to 1 base, leaving 3 bases not matched to a gene. Germline values: CDR1 MRHNA, CDR2 SNTAGT. The CDR3 reads CASSPGTGSGANVLTF. DNA of the CDR3: TGTGCCAGCAGTCCCGGGACAGGGTCTGGGGCCAACGTCCTGACTTTC.

The chain joins TRBV11-2 to TRBJ1-2; possibly TRBD1 for D (6 bases). Per germline, CDR1 SGHAT and CDR2 FQNNGV. V shed 3 bases and J shed 7 bases, with 18 bases lying between them. There are 15 residues in the CDR3. The CDR3 DNA follows: TGTGCCAGCAGCTTGGGACACACAAGCCCCGGTGGCTACACCTTC. It translates to CASSLGHTSPGGYTF.

The chain carries TRBV19 and TRBJ1-6, with a possible D match to TRBD1 (6 bases). The V and J ends lost 3 bases and 7 bases respectively, with 13 bases between them. CDR3 length: 15 residues. CDR1 is LNHDA, CDR2 SQIVND, per germline (reference sequence). The CDR3 region has the DNA TGTGCCAGTAGTATCAGAGGACAGAGCAATTCACCCCTCCACTTT. This translates into CASSIRGQSNSPLHF.

This chain connects TRBV4-1 to TRBJ1-1, with 8 bases lining up with TRBD1. The germline CDR1 and CDR2 sequences are MGHRA and YSYEKL. V gave up 10 bases and J gave up 1 base; unmatched junction bases: 5. CDR3 length equals 13 residues. The CDR3 DNA follows: TGCGCCACTGGACAGGGCGAGAACACTGAAGCTTTCTTT. Its protein is CATGQGENTEAFF.

The chain is built from TRBV7-2 and TRBJ1-6; D remains unclear. This CDR3 comprises 15 residues. Germline V CDR1 and CDR2: SGHTA, FQGNSA. Trimming left V 2 bases short and J 4 bases short, with 9 bases between. CDR3 sequence reads: CASSLSEVYNSPLHF. CDR3 coding DNA: TGTGCCAGCAGCTTAAGTGAGGTGTATAATTCACCCCTCCACTTT.

This clone appeared a few times. The V call is TRBV4-3, the J call TRBJ2-1; 11 bases map to TRBD2. There are 16 residues in the CDR3. The junction had 6 bases not matched to a gene; V was cut back by 1 base and J by 7 bases. CDR1 is LGHNA, CDR2 YSLEER, per germline. The CDR3: CASSQGTSGSLNEQFF. CDR3 in DNA: TGCGCCAGCAGCCAAGGTACTAGCGGGAGTCTTAATGAGCAGTTCTTC.

The J gene is TRBJ1-1, the V gene TRBV5-6; D is unresolved. V shed 2 bases and J shed 7 bases, with 9 bases lying between them. The germline CDR1 and CDR2 sequences are SGHDT and YYEEEE. The CDR3 runs 12 residues. In nucleotides, the CDR3 is TGTGCCAGCAGCTTTACCGGGAATGAAGCTTTCTTT. Its protein is CASSFTGNEAFF.

The chain recombines TRBV15 with TRBJ2-7, with TRBD2 as a possible D gene (6 bases). Trimming left V 0 bases short and J 6 bases short, with 12 bases between. Germline V CDR1 and CDR2: LNHNV, YYDKDF (reference sequence). This CDR3 spans 14 amino acids. CDR3 nucleotides: TGTGCCACCAGCAGAGAGGGGGAGGTGAGCGAGCAGTACTTC. Encoded protein: CATSREGEVSEQYF.

This rearrangement joins TRBV6-2 or TRBV6-3 to TRBJ1-2, with D possibly being TRBD1 (6 bases). Germline assignment: CDR1 MNHEY and CDR2 SVGEGT. V was clipped by 5 bases and J by 4 bases, with 17 bases between them. CDR3 length equals 15 residues. The CDR3 protein is CASSATGKGLYGYTF. The CDR3 DNA sequence: TGTGCCAGCAGTGCCACAGGGAAGGGGCTCTATGGCTACACCTTC.

The V call is TRBV10-1, the J call TRBJ2-7; TRBD2 matches at 7 bases. Losses at the gene ends were 7 bases for V and 3 bases for J; bases not matched to a gene: 6. Germline loops: CDR1 WNHNN, CDR2 SYGVQD (reference sequence). CDR3 size: 13 residues. The CDR3: CASNGGSFYEQYF. The CDR3 DNA sequence: TGCGCCAGCAATGGCGGGAGTTTCTACGAGCAGTACTTC.